Described below is a single T cell receptor beta chain sequence and its context. Its antigen is unknown. The data were taken from a study of graft-versus-host responses after intestinal transplantation. On the study more broadly: The whole recipient group had anti-thymocyte globulin induction followed by tacrolimus and steroids for about three years.

This CDR3 is built from 13 residues. Germline CDR1 and CDR2: MNHEY and SVGAGI. The V gene lost 6 bases and the J gene lost 0 bases, with 9 bases spanning the gap. Only in-frame clones appear in the TCRdb table, and some are missing; sequencing was by immunoSEQ multiplex PCR. The sample carries almost 85,000 clones, roughly 91% recorded once. Study-level results: High graft-versus-host to host-versus-graft T cell clonal ratios marked allografts of patients with graft-donor macrochimerism. The recipient marrow held GvH clones, and some of them showed up first in ileum or blood.

This TCR came from a human donor who received an intestinal transplant. The chain combines TRBV6-5 with TRBJ2-7, with D possibly being TRBD1 (6 bases). The material was unstimulated CD4+ T cells sorted from spleen or lymph node cells, obtained before intestinal transplant. This CDR3 is CASRRTASYEQYF. CDR3 in DNA: TGTGCCAGCAGACGGACAGCCTCCTACGAGCAGTACTTC.